Below, 14 T cell receptor beta chains from the same sample are listed, as sequenced in a study of T cell responses to AZD1222 COVID-19 vaccine. Here immunoSEQ multiplex PCR was the method, and the copy in TCRdb shows in-frame clones only, minus some. The sample includes about 140,000 clones, under 95% of them seen just once. Specimen: peripheral blood, collected on day 0 of AZD1222 vaccination. The receptors were gathered from an adult in good health.

The gene calls are TRBV19 and TRBJ1-5; D may be TRBD1 (5 bases). Germline V lookup: CDR1 LNHDA, CDR2 SQIVND (reference sequence). CDR3 length: 14 amino acids. The CDR3, as DNA: TGTGCAGTAGGACCTATCGGGGGGAACCAGCCCCAGCATTTT. Translation: CAVGPIGGNQPQHF.

The V and J genes are TRBV30 and TRBJ1-5, with a weak D call TRBD1 (5 bases). The germline gives CDR1 GTSNPN, CDR2 SVGIG (reference sequence). The CDR3 sequence is 13 residues long. Between the trimmed V and J ends, which lost 0 bases and 4 bases, there was a span of 7 bases. CDR3 region: CAWSVGQNQPQHF. The DNA for the CDR3 is TGTGCCTGGAGTGTGGGGCAGAATCAGCCCCAGCATTTT.

The chain is built from TRBV5-1 and TRBJ2-7; perhaps TRBD2 as D (5 bases). The CDR3 runs 14 residues. V lost 0 bases, J lost 6 bases, and 13 bases lay in between. The V gene's germline CDR1 is SGHRS and CDR2 YFSETQ. This CDR3 reads CASSLGGSGLEQYF. CDR3 bases: TGCGCCAGCAGCTTGGGAGGGAGCGGTCTCGAGCAGTACTTC.

The chain recombines TRBV6-5 with TRBJ1-5, with D possibly TRBD1 on 6 matching bases. The germline V gene has CDR1 MNHEY and CDR2 SVGAGI. V was pared by 7 bases and J by 4 bases, with 17 bases between. This CDR3 has 15 amino acids. CDR3 sequence: CASKIGGRGNQPQHF. The CDR3 nucleotides are TGTGCCAGCAAAATCGGGGGAAGGGGGAATCAGCCCCAGCATTTT.

J is TRBJ1-4 and V is TRBV29-1; a possible D gene is TRBD1 (6 bases). Germline CDR1 is SQVTM and CDR2 is ANQGSEA. V lost 6 bases, J lost 7 bases, and 12 bases lay in between. The CDR3 runs to 12 residues. The CDR3 here is CSVGDMGEKLFF. The CDR3 DNA sequence: TGCAGCGTGGGGGACATGGGTGAAAAACTGTTTTTT. Based on the CDR3 plus reference TRBV29-1 and TRBJ1-4, the full variable domain is SAVISQKPSRDICQRGTSLTIQCQVDSQVTMMFWYRQQPGQSLTLIATANQGSEATYESGFVIDKFPISRPNLTFSTLTVSNMSPEDSSIYLCSVGDMGEKLFFGSGTQLSVL.

This chain uses TRBV12-5 with TRBJ2-1, with D unclear. V gave up 5 bases and J gave up 7 bases, with 6 bases separating them. Germline V gene sequence: CDR1 LGHNT, CDR2 FRNRAP. The CDR3 is 11 residues long. The CDR3 reads CASGKWNEQFF. In DNA, the CDR3 is TGTGCTAGTGGTAAATGGAATGAGCAGTTCTTC.

This clone was recorded a few times. The chain uses TRBV9 and TRBJ2-1, with D possibly matching TRBD2 (6 bases). Germline lookup yields CDR1 SGDLS and CDR2 YYNGEE. V was cut by 4 bases and J by 9 bases, with 17 bases left in between. The CDR3 contains 14 residues. The chain's CDR3 is CASSPGGSAAEQFF. CDR3 in DNA: TGTGCCAGCAGCCCCGGGGGTAGCGCAGCTGAGCAGTTCTTC.

The CDR3 spells CASSTGQGWTEAFF. The CDR3 DNA sequence: TGTGCCAGTAGTACTGGACAGGGGTGGACTGAAGCTTTCTTT. The V call is TRBV19, the J call TRBJ1-1; 9 bases line up with TRBD1. This CDR3 region has 14 residues. Germline CDR1 is LNHDA and CDR2 is SQIVND (reference sequence). After removal of 4 bases from V and 5 bases from J, the junction contained 5 bases not matched to a gene. Using reference TRBV19 and TRBJ1-1 for the parts outside the CDR3, the full variable domain is DGGITQSPKYLFRKEGQNVTLSCEQNLNHDAMYWYRQDPGQGLRLIYYSQIVNDFQKGDIAEGYSVSREKKESFPLTVTSAQKNPTAFYLCASSTGQGWTEAFFGQGTRLTVV.

The chain has TRBV7-8 and TRBJ1-1; D is unclear. Germline V gives CDR1 SGHVS, CDR2 FQNEAQ. V was trimmed by 4 bases and J by 1 base, leaving 10 bases between them. The CDR3 covers 14 residues. In DNA form, the CDR3 reads TGTGCCAGCAGCTCACCGGGTGGGAACACTGAAGCTTTCTTT. Amino acids: CASSSPGGNTEAFF.

The rearrangement joins TRBV4-1 to TRBJ2-1, with TRBD2 identical over 11 bases. The CDR3 extends over 17 amino acids. The germline gives CDR1 MGHRA, CDR2 YSYEKL. V lost 1 base, J lost 6 bases, and 8 bases stayed unmatched. The CDR3 loop reads CASSQGLTSGRVNEQFF. DNA of the CDR3: TGCGCCAGCAGCCAAGGGCTCACTAGCGGGAGAGTCAATGAGCAGTTCTTC.

This clone appeared once. V gene TRBV4-1 combines with J gene TRBJ2-5; 14 bases agree with TRBD2. CDR1 and CDR2 (germline): MGHRA, YSYEKL. Trimming cost V 1 base and J 5 bases; bases outside gene matches: 6. The CDR3 extends over 17 amino acids. CDR3 sequence: CASSQGGLAGVGETQYF. CDR3 nucleotide sequence: TGCGCCAGCAGCCAAGGGGGACTAGCGGGAGTGGGGGAGACCCAGTACTTC.

The V and J genes are TRBV6-5 and TRBJ1-2, with TRBD1 matching over 7 bases. This CDR3 contains 14 residues. V shed 8 bases and J 4 bases; nucleotides not matched to a gene: 10. The V gene's germline CDR1 is MNHEY and CDR2 SVGAGI. CDR3 amino acids: CASLSDRIGYGYTF. For the CDR3, the DNA is TGTGCCAGCCTCTCGGACAGGATCGGCTATGGCTACACCTTC.

This clone was seen more than once but under ten times. DNA for the CDR3: TGCGCCAGCAGCCAAGAGGCCCAGCGTGAAGCTTTCTTT. Encoded protein: CASSQEAQREAFF. This chain joins TRBV4-1 and TRBJ1-1; D not resolved. The germline CDR1 and CDR2 sequences are MGHRA and YSYEKL. V lost 0 bases and J lost 7, with 9 bases in between. This CDR3 has 13 amino acids.

The chain joins TRBV7-2 to TRBJ2-1; 7 nucleotides line up with TRBD2. V shed 0 bases and J 9 bases; nucleotides not matched to a gene: 2. Germline CDR1 is SGHTA and CDR2 is FQGNSA. The CDR3 has 13 residues. CDR3 in DNA: TGTGCCAGCAGCTTAGCCCGCGGGGGTGAGCAGTTCTTC. Translating gives CASSLARGGEQFF. Together with reference TRBV7-2 and TRBJ2-1, the CDR3 gives the full variable domain: GAGVSQSPSNKVTEKGKDVELRCDPISGHTALYWYRQSLGQGLEFLIYFQGNSAPDKSGLPSDRFSAERTGGSVSTLTIQRTQQEDSAVYLCASSLARGGEQFFGPGTRLTVL.